The present entry profiles one T cell receptor beta chain with its context. This specimen belongs to a study of human T cells and chemical hapten exposure. At the level of the study: Sensitization employed 2% DPC on approximately 2 cm by approximately 2 cm of upper inner arm skin.

Time point here: patch test 1, 2 weeks after DPC sensitization. Treatment specified: therapeutic diphenylcyclopropenone sensitization with weekly scalp DPC. Blood was drawn before each patch test was applied. The template was total RNA from unfractionated whole blood. Unique molecular identifiers were attached to individual cDNA molecules within the library. Using its own MiXCR run on the RACE reads, TCRdb lists one record per CDR3 protein. The repertoire includes some 380,000 distinct CDR3 sequences, 4.8% of them detected once, and about 2.1% sits in the top ten. Germline assignment: CDR1 SGHTA and CDR2 FQGNSA. V shed 8 bases and J shed 4 bases, with 11 bases lying between them. The CDR3 contains 12 residues.

This specimen consisted of whole blood, obtained in connection with sensitization to the hapten diphenylcyclopropenone (DPC). This sequence was found in a woman aged 45-60 years with alopecia areata. Some clones in this sample may be carry-over from other donors' samples. This chain joins TRBV7-2 and TRBJ1-1; D remains ambiguous. The CDR3 nucleotides are TGTGCCAGCTCCTTGACATTCACTGAAGCTTTCTTT. Protein: CASSLTFTEAFF.